The 4 T cell receptor beta chains listed next were all sequenced from one sample in a study of tissue T cells after allogeneic stem cell transplantation. Produced via immunoSEQ multiplex PCR; TCRdb's table is partial and in-frame only. The data hold about 790 clones, with roughly two thirds observed a single time. This specimen was liver tissue, taken at autopsy. Receptor source: an older male patient with steroid-refractory graft-versus-host disease after an allogeneic stem cell transplant. Some T cells may trace back to the graft donor.

The chain carries TRBV6-6 and TRBJ1-5, with a weak D call TRBD1 (6 bases). V was clipped by 0 bases and J by 7 bases, with 10 bases between them. CDR1 is MNHNY, CDR2 SVGAGI, per germline (reference sequence). CDR3 length: 14 residues. CDR3 sequence (DNA): TGTGCCAGCAGTTACTCCAGGGGCTCGCAGCCCCAGCATTTT. As protein: CASSYSRGSQPQHF.

The rearrangement joins TRBV4-1 to TRBJ2-1, with D possibly TRBD2 on 5 matching bases. The germline V gene has CDR1 MGHRA and CDR2 YSYEKL. This CDR3 comprises 13 residues. Trimming took 1 base from V and 10 from J, leaving 11 bases between them. The CDR3 is CASSQGEEREQFF. The CDR3 coding sequence is TGCGCCAGCAGCCAAGGAGAGGAGCGGGAGCAGTTCTTC.

This clone is categorized as large (0.1 to 1%). The chain is built from TRBV2 and TRBJ2-3, with 9 bases fitting TRBD2. The germline CDR1 and CDR2 sequences are SNHLY and FYNNEI. V lost 7 bases, J lost 8 bases, and 10 bases stayed unmatched. There are 14 residues in the CDR3. CDR3: CASNRGGGAVTQYF. In nucleotides, the CDR3 is TGTGCCAGCAATAGAGGCGGGGGGGCGGTTACGCAGTATTTT. The entire variable domain, with the rest obtained from reference TRBV2 and TRBJ2-3, is as follows: EPEVTQTPSHQVTQMGQEVILRCVPISNHLYFYWYRQILGQKVEFLVSFYNNEISEKSEIFDDQFSVERPDGSNFTLKIRSTKLEDSAMYFCASNRGGGAVTQYFGPGTRLTVL.

The rearrangement joins TRBV7-2 to TRBJ2-3, with no clear D. Trimming left V 3 bases short and J 2 bases short, with 9 bases between. CDR3 size: 14 residues. Germline-derived CDR1 and CDR2 are SGHTA and FQGNSA. The CDR3 sequence: CASSLGLNTDTQYF. CDR3 sequence (DNA): TGTGCCAGCAGCTTGGGCTTGAACACAGATACGCAGTATTTT.